The clone carrying this T cell receptor beta chain was detected only once. The table came from immunoSEQ multiplex PCR; TCRdb's copy has only in-frame clones and leaves some out. The sample consists of roughly 500,000 clones, 87% of them appearing once. These data are taken from a study of Ad26.COV2.S vaccination and SARS-CoV-2 variants. Study in general: Participant was drawn from the COV1001 Ad26.COV2.S trial arm. In the study, Ad26.COV2.S was injected intramuscularly once, or twice 56 days apart.

Treatment given: some 20 received Ad26.COV2.S at low or high dose, single or two shots; several received placebo; per-sample allocation not given. Sampling happened 63 days after the first vaccine or placebo injection. Germline lookup yields CDR1 DFQATT and CDR2 SNEGSKA (reference sequence). The CDR3 totals 15 residues. With 3 bases clipped from V and 4 bases from J, the junction kept 7 bases outside the gene matches. This specimen consisted of peripheral blood, obtained in a trial of Ad26.COV2.S vaccine versus placebo. This receptor was taken from a person aged 18 to 59 who received the Ad26.COV2.S COVID-19 vaccine or a placebo. The chain joins TRBV20-1 to TRBJ2-1; TRBD2 matches 9 bases. The CDR3 DNA follows: TGCAGTGCTAGTGAATTGGGACTAGCTTACAATGAGCAGTTCTTC. Its translation: CSASELGLAYNEQFF.